This T cell receptor beta chain was captured in a study of control samples from healthy donors and cancer patients. Germline V gene data show CDR1 as SGHKS and CDR2 as YYEKEE (reference sequence). This CDR3 is 17 amino acids long. Trimming stripped 1 base from V and 2 bases from J, with 13 bases between. The protocol was immunoSEQ multiplex PCR, while the TCRdb copy is restricted to in-frame clones and leaves out a portion. The sample records roughly 86,000 clones, more than 85% being singletons. This clonotype was sampled from a woman aged 25 to 39 in good health. Sequencing input: blood. The chain employs TRBV5-5 and TRBJ2-6, with D possibly being TRBD2 (5 bases). The CDR3 coding sequence is TGTGCCAGCAGCTTGTTTCGGGGTTCGACTGGGGCCAACGTCCTGACTTTC. This gives the protein CASSLFRGSTGANVLTF.